The source of this T cell receptor (beta chain) is a study of T-cell reconstitution after alpha-beta-depleted transplantation in children. Points from the study as a whole: It was newly produced T cells that mostly accounted for T-cell counts and diversity one year after transplant. Reportedly, only several hundred clones from non-depleted graft cells drove alpha-beta T-cell counts at about two months.

Unique molecular identifiers were incorporated into the prepared TCRbeta library. TCRdb processed the PCR reads anew with MiXCR; each CDR3 protein has one entry. The table lists a few hundred thousand distinct CDR3 sequences, 27% of them singletons. Only a few counts were recorded for this clonotype. The antigen is not known. The CDR3 contains 15 residues. Germline assignment: CDR1 SGHRS and CDR2 YFSETQ. Trimming cost V 4 bases and J 7 bases, with 18 bases left between them. This TCR came from a boy under two years old with Wiskott-Aldrich syndrome, due to receive a stem cell transplant. This chain links TRBV5-1 with TRBJ2-1, with D perhaps TRBD2 (6 bases). The sample in question was PBMCs, obtained before TCRalphabeta/CD19-depleted stem cell transplant. DNA of the CDR3: TGCGCCAGCAGCCCTGCGGGACCCTCTGTTAATGAGCAGTTCTTC. This gives the protein CASSPAGPSVNEQFF.